The rows below give T cell receptor beta chains drawn from one sample of a study of cytomegalovirus exposure and HLA in healthy donors. Profiling relied on immunoSEQ multiplex PCR, and the TCRdb table lists in-frame clones only, not all of them. Of about 110,000 clones in the sample, less than 80% were seen once. Sequences were obtained from PBMCs. The source of these receptors is a man under 40 in good health and CMV-seropositive. Both conserved end residues are part of each CDR3. D genes are given only for firm matches. Only some rows state a clone size, as once, few, many or a class for expanded clones.

D gene	V gene	J gene	clone size	CDR3 DNA	CDR3 protein
NA	TRBV5-4	TRBJ1-4	NA	TGTGCCAGCAGCTTGGATGGCAGGATAACAACTAATGAAAAACTGTTTTTT	CASSLDGRITTNEKLFF
NA	TRBV27	TRBJ2-5	few	TGTGCCAGCAGGGAGCGGGAGACCCAGTACTTC	CASRERETQYF
NA	TRBV29-1	TRBJ2-5	NA	TGCAGCGTTGAAGGGCCCGGGGGTGCCCGGACAGAGACCCAGTACTTC	CSVEGPGGARTETQYF
NA	TRBV7-8	TRBJ2-5	NA	TGTGCCAGCAGCTTACCGCAAGAGACCCAGTACTTC	CASSLPQETQYF
TRBD1	TRBV5-1	TRBJ2-7	NA	TGCGCCAGCAGCCCCGGGACAGGGGGCTACGAGCAGTACTTC	CASSPGTGGYEQYF
NA	TRBV9	TRBJ2-5	few	TGTGCCAGCAGCGGCGGGACGTACACAAGGGAGACCCAGTACTTC	CASSGGTYTRETQYF
TRBD1	TRBV5-1	TRBJ1-1	NA	TGCGCCAGCAGCTTGGTGGACAGGTCGTATAACACTGAAGCTTTCTTT	CASSLVDRSYNTEAFF
NA	TRBV27	TRBJ2-7	once	TGTGCCAGCAGTTGGGCAGGCTCCTACGAGCAGTACTTC	CASSWAGSYEQYF
TRBD1	TRBV11-2	TRBJ1-4	NA	TGTGCCAGCAGCGCCTCAGGGGGCCTAGAAAAACTGTTTTTT	CASSASGGLEKLFF
NA	TRBV4-1	TRBJ2-5	NA	TGCGCCAGCAGCCAAGTGATCGGGGAGACCCAGTACTTC	CASSQVIGETQYF
NA	TRBV11-3	TRBJ1-1	NA	TGTGCCAGCTCAGGAGGGGCAGGAACTGAAGCTTTCTTT	CASSGGAGTEAFF
NA	TRBV7-2	TRBJ1-2	NA	TGTGCCAGCAGCTCCCCGTCAGGCAATTATGGCTACACCTTC	CASSSPSGNYGYTF
NA	TRBV11-3	TRBJ2-2	NA	TGTGCCAGCAGCTTAGTATTTAGGGGCGCGAACACCGGGGAGCTGTTTTTT	CASSLVFRGANTGELFF
TRBD2	TRBV5-4	TRBJ2-3	NA	TGTGCCAGCAGCTGGGTGGCGGGGGGCACAGATACGCAGTATTTT	CASSWVAGGTDTQYF
TRBD1	TRBV6-5	TRBJ1-5	NA	TGTGCCAGCAGCCGGACAGGGGGCGTCAATCAGCCCCAGCATTTT	CASSRTGGVNQPQHF
NA	TRBV5-6	TRBJ1-5	NA	TGTGCCAGCAGCCTATTCAATCAGCCCCAGCATTTT	CASSLFNQPQHF
NA	TRBV19	TRBJ1-1	NA	TGTGCCAGTAGTGTTCTCTGGAACACTGAAGCTTTCTTT	CASSVLWNTEAFF
TRBD1	TRBV29-1	TRBJ2-2	NA	TGCAGCGTCAAGGGGGCAGGGCTGAACACCGGGGAGCTGTTTTTT	CSVKGAGLNTGELFF
NA	TRBV21-1	TRBJ2-7	NA	TGTGCCAGCAGCAAAGTTTCCAGGGATGAGGTCGAGCAGTACTTC	CASSKVSRDEVEQYF
NA	TRBV30	TRBJ1-2	NA	TGTGCCTGGAGTGGGGCGGGGGGCTACACCTTC	CAWSGAGGYTF
TRBD2	TRBV30	TRBJ2-5	NA	TGTGCCTGGTCGGGACTAGCGGGGAGAGGGACCCAGTACTTC	CAWSGLAGRGTQYF
TRBD1	TRBV6-6	TRBJ2-7	NA	TGTGCCAGCAGTCACACAGGGGAGACCTACGAGCAGTACTTC	CASSHTGETYEQYF
NA	TRBV4-1	TRBJ2-7	NA	TGCGCCAGCAGCCCCATAGGGTTAGGGGGACATCAGTCTTACGAGCAGTACTTC	CASSPIGLGGHQSYEQYF
NA	TRBV2	TRBJ1-2	NA	TGTGCCAGCAGTGAATTGACAGGCTATGGCTACACCTTC	CASSELTGYGYTF
TRBD1	TRBV19	TRBJ2-3	NA	TGTGCCAGTAGTCCAGGGGGTACGCAGTATTTT	CASSPGGTQYF
TRBD1	TRBV7-9	TRBJ1-1	NA	TGTGCCAGCAGCTTAACAGGGGCAGCTTTCTTT	CASSLTGAAFF
TRBD1	TRBV5-1	TRBJ2-7	NA	TGCGCCAGCAGCTTGGCCGGACAGGGGTCCTACGAGCAGTACTTC	CASSLAGQGSYEQYF
NA	TRBV6-1	TRBJ2-7	NA	TGTGCCAGCGGACAAACGTGGGCGGACGAGCAGTACTTC	CASGQTWADEQYF
NA	TRBV7-9	TRBJ1-2	few	TGTGCCAGCAGCTTACCGGGGAGCTATGGCTACACCTTC	CASSLPGSYGYTF
NA	TRBV5-6	TRBJ2-3	few	TGTGCCAGCAGCTTGGTCCTAGCTACAGATACGCAGTATTTT	CASSLVLATDTQYF
TRBD1	TRBV15	TRBJ2-3	NA	TGTGCCACCAGCAGAGATGGGGCAGGGGGAATAGATACGCAGTATTTT	CATSRDGAGGIDTQYF
TRBD1	TRBV6-1	TRBJ1-5	NA	TGTGCCAGCAGTGTCCGACAGGGGTCCGATCAGCCCCAGCATTTT	CASSVRQGSDQPQHF
TRBD1	TRBV7-6	TRBJ1-6	NA	TGTGCCAGCAGCTTATTCAGGGGGCAGGGAGGTTCACCCCTCCACTTT	CASSLFRGQGGSPLHF
NA	TRBV4-1	TRBJ1-2	few	TGCGCCAGCAGCCCTTTCGACCAGGGGAACTATGGCTACACCTTC	CASSPFDQGNYGYTF
TRBD1	TRBV7-9	TRBJ2-5	few	TGTGCCAGCAGCTTAGACACCCGCCAGGACAGGGTCCAAGAGACCCAGTACTTC	CASSLDTRQDRVQETQYF
NA	TRBV6-5	TRBJ1-6	once	TGTGCCAGCAGACCCCCCGGGGAGGGGTACTCACCCCTCCACTTT	CASRPPGEGYSPLHF
NA	TRBV5-1	TRBJ1-1	NA	TGCGCCAGCAGCGTCGATTATCAGACTGAAGCTTTCTTT	CASSVDYQTEAFF
TRBD1	TRBV30	TRBJ1-3	NA	TGTGCCTGGAGGGAAAGGGGGCCTAATGGAAACACCATATATTTT	CAWRERGPNGNTIYF
NA	TRBV18	TRBJ2-3	NA	TGTGCCAGCTCACCACTCGGTCCGACACCCAAAACTAGCACAGATACGCAGTATTTT	CASSPLGPTPKTSTDTQYF
NA	TRBV27	TRBJ2-5	NA	TGTGCCAGCAGTTTAGGAGGCCTGCCATGGGAGACCCAGTACTTC	CASSLGGLPWETQYF
NA	TRBV7-9	TRBJ2-1	NA	TGTGCCAGCAGCTTAGGGAGATACAATGAGCAGTTCTTC	CASSLGRYNEQFF
NA	TRBV6-4	TRBJ1-1	NA	TGTGCCACCACACGTCTTCTCACTGAAGCTTTCTTT	CATTRLLTEAFF
NA	TRBV27	TRBJ1-5	NA	TGTGCCAGCAGTCAAACAGGGCCTAATCAGCCCCAGCATTTT	CASSQTGPNQPQHF
TRBD1	TRBV2	TRBJ1-5	NA	TGTGCCAGCAGTGGGGACAGGGTCAATCAGCCCCAGCATTTT	CASSGDRVNQPQHF
NA	TRBV7-9	TRBJ1-1	NA	TGTGCCAGCAGCTCCTACGCAGGGGACACTGAAGCTTTCTTT	CASSSYAGDTEAFF
TRBD1	TRBV7-9	TRBJ1-2	NA	TGTGCCAGCAGCCGCGGGACAGGGGAGGGCTACACCTTC	CASSRGTGEGYTF
NA	TRBV27	TRBJ1-5	NA	TGTGCCAGCAGTTTAAGGCAGGGCCTGGATCAGCCCCAGCATTTT	CASSLRQGLDQPQHF